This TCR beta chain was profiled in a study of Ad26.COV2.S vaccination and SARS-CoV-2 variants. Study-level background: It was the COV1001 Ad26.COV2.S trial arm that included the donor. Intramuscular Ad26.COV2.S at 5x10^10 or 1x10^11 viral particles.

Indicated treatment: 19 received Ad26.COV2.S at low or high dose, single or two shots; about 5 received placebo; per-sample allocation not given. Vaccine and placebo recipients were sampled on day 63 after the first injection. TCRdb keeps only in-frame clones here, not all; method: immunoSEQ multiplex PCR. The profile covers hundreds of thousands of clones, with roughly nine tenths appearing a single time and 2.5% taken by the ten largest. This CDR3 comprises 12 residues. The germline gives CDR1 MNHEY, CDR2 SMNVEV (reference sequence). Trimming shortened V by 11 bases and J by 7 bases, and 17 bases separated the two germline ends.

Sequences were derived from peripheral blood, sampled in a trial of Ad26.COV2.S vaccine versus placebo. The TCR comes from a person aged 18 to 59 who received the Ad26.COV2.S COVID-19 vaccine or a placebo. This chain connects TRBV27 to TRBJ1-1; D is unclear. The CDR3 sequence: CALLKAPGEAFF. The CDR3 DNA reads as TGTGCCCTCCTTAAGGCCCCGGGTGAAGCTTTCTTT.